A single sample gave rise to the 28 T cell receptor beta chains below, sequenced in a study of OX40 agonist ivuxolimab in advanced cancers. Repertoires were generated with immunoSEQ multiplex PCR, while TCRdb's copy carries only in-frame clones and drops some. The table has 60,000 to 80,000 clones, more than 65% seen once; the top ten hold about 4.8%. This specimen was CD4+ or CD8+ T cells sorted from blood, taken in a trial of the OX40 agonist ivuxolimab. The receptors shown here come from an adult with an advanced solid tumor such as melanoma, head and neck, liver or kidney cancer.

The chain employs TRBV5-4 and TRBJ1-2; D is unclear. Germline lookup yields CDR1 SGHNT and CDR2 YYREEE (reference sequence). The CDR3 spans 15 residues. The germline V and J ends were trimmed by 0 bases and 0 bases, with 9 bases remaining between them. The CDR3 protein is CASSLVGAPNYGYTF. The CDR3 DNA is TGTGCCAGCAGCTTGGTGGGAGCCCCTAACTATGGCTACACCTTC.

This chain links TRBV5-8 with TRBJ2-7; D remains ambiguous. The germline V gene has CDR1 SGHTS and CDR2 YDEGEE. The V end lost 3 bases, the J end lost 2 bases, and 6 bases lay between the germline ends. The CDR3 extends over 12 amino acids. The CDR3: CASSSPPYEQYF. Written as DNA, the CDR3 is TGTGCCAGCAGCTCCCCCCCCTACGAGCAGTACTTC.

The chain joins TRBV7-8 to TRBJ2-2, with unresolved D. V was trimmed by 0 bases and J by 0 bases, leaving 8 bases between them. This CDR3 comprises 16 residues. In germline, CDR1 is SGHVS, CDR2 FQNEAQ. The CDR3 nucleotides read TGTGCCAGCAGCTTAGCGACTGGGGCGAACACCGGGGAGCTGTTTTTT. It codes for CASSLATGANTGELFF.

CDR3 amino acids: CASSSTLTYEQYF. As DNA, the CDR3 is TGTGCCAGCAGCTCGACACTTACCTACGAGCAGTACTTC. The chain links TRBV7-2 to TRBJ2-7; D ambiguous. The ends were cut back, 4 bases at V and 2 bases at J, with 9 bases in the middle. The CDR3 extends over 13 amino acids. Germline V gene lookup returns CDR1 SGHTA and CDR2 FQGNSA.

The V call is TRBV11-1, the J call TRBJ1-2; 8 bases fit TRBD1. Germline V gene sequence: CDR1 SGHAT, CDR2 FQDESV (reference sequence). CDR3 length equals 14 residues. With V trimmed by 2 bases and J by 3 bases, 2 bases remained unmatched. In DNA form, the CDR3 reads TGTGCCAGCAGCTTAACAGGGGGGGACTATGGCTACACCTTC. As protein: CASSLTGGDYGYTF. The entire variable domain, with the rest obtained from reference TRBV11-1 and TRBJ1-2, is as follows: EAEVAQSPRYKITEKSQAVAFWCDPISGHATLYWYRQILGQGPELLVQFQDESVVDDSQLPKDRFSAERLKGVDSTLKIQPAELGDSAMYLCASSLTGGDYGYTFGSGTRLTVV.

The rearrangement joins TRBV21-1 to TRBJ2-7. TRBV21-1 is a pseudogene segment. The CDR3 sequence is 15 residues long. CDR3 in amino acids: CASPPGTRQILGQYF. Written as DNA, the CDR3 is TGTGCCAGCCCCCCCGGGACCCGGCAGATTTTGGGGCAGTACTTC.

The chain joins TRBV5-1 to TRBJ2-7; D may be TRBD1 (6 bases). The V and J ends lost 0 bases and 0 bases respectively, with 10 bases between them. The germline gives CDR1 SGHRS, CDR2 YFSETQ. CDR3 length: 15 residues. The CDR3 region has the DNA TGCGCCAGCAGCTTGGGGTGGGACAACTCCTACGAGCAGTACTTC. Encoded protein: CASSLGWDNSYEQYF. Complete variable domain (other parts from reference TRBV5-1 and TRBJ2-7): KAGVTQTPRYLIKTRGQQVTLSCSPISGHRSVSWYQQTPGQGLQFLFEYFSETQRNKGNFPGRFSGRQFSNSRSEMNVSTLELGDSALYLCASSLGWDNSYEQYFGPGTRLTVT.

CDR3 nucleotide sequence: TGTGCCAGCAGCCAAGATCCCAACCTGGACTATGGCTACACCTTC. It translates to CASSQDPNLDYGYTF. The rearrangement uses TRBV4-2 and TRBJ1-2; D is ambiguous. The CDR3 consists of 15 residues. Germline assignment: CDR1 LGHNA and CDR2 YNFKEQ. V lost 0 bases and J 3 bases, leaving 11 bases between the germline ends.

The J gene is TRBJ1-2, the V gene TRBV4-3; no clear D. The CDR3 is 16 amino acids. Germline V gene sequence: CDR1 LGHNA, CDR2 YSLEER. Deletions cut 1 base from V and 0 bases from J, with 12 bases between. CDR3 region: CASSQGPGSTNYGYTF. As DNA, the CDR3 is TGCGCCAGCAGCCAAGGGCCGGGGAGCACTAACTATGGCTACACCTTC.

This chain uses TRBV18 with TRBJ2-4; D call uncertain. The germline V gene encodes CDR1 KGHSH and CDR2 LQKENI. V was trimmed by 0 bases and J by 4 bases, leaving 7 bases between them. This CDR3 is built from 14 residues. The CDR3 nucleotides are TGTGCCAGCTCACCACCAGCAGCTAAAAACATTCAGTACTTC. This codes for CASSPPAAKNIQYF.

The J gene is TRBJ1-3, the V gene TRBV18; 7 nucleotides align to TRBD1. Germline loops: CDR1 KGHSH, CDR2 LQKENI. The CDR3 extends over 14 amino acids. V lost 3 bases to trimming and J lost 4 bases; unmatched junction nucleotides: 3. The DNA of the CDR3 is TGTGCCAGCTCACCGACAGGGTCCGGAAACACCATATATTTT. As protein: CASSPTGSGNTIYF. Complete variable domain (other parts from reference TRBV18 and TRBJ1-3): NAGVMQNPRHLVRRRGQEARLRCSPMKGHSHVYWYRQLPEEGLKFMVYLQKENIIDESGMPKERFSAEFPKEGPSILRIQQVVRGDSAAYFCASSPTGSGNTIYFGEGSWLTVV.

The chain combines TRBV7-9 with TRBJ1-6; TRBD1 is a possible D gene (5 bases). The V gene's germline CDR1 is SEHNR and CDR2 FQNEAQ (reference sequence). Trimming took off 4 bases at V and 10 bases at J, with 17 bases between the two ends. The CDR3 covers 15 residues. DNA of the CDR3: TGTGCCAGCAGCTCCTTCGGTGGTAGGGACTCACCCCTCCACTTT. It specifies CASSSFGGRDSPLHF.

This sequence joins TRBV5-1 and TRBJ1-5; D is unclear. Germline loops: CDR1 SGHRS, CDR2 YFSETQ. V lost 1 base and J 2 bases, leaving 7 bases between the germline ends. The CDR3 sequence is 14 residues long. CDR3 residues: CASSLSGGNQPQHF. The CDR3 bases are TGCGCCAGCAGCTTGTCCGGGGGCAATCAGCCCCAGCATTTT.

With regard to this clone: The sample carries other DNA sequences with the same CDR3. V gene TRBV6-1 combines with J gene TRBJ2-3; D remains ambiguous. V gave up 0 bases and J gave up 1 base, with 11 bases separating them. The CDR3 spans 16 residues. Germline lookup yields CDR1 MNHNS and CDR2 SASEGT. The CDR3 DNA sequence: TGTGCCAGCAGTGAAGCGTTTTCCCCTGGCACAGATACGCAGTATTTT. This gives the protein CASSEAFSPGTDTQYF.

V is TRBV11-2 and J is TRBJ2-1, with unresolved D. The V and J ends lost 0 bases and 7 bases respectively, with 10 bases between them. Germline-derived CDR1 and CDR2 are SGHAT and FQNNGV. The CDR3 extends over 14 amino acids. The CDR3 loop is CASSLDLGMNEQFF. The CDR3 nucleotides read TGTGCCAGCAGCTTAGATCTCGGTATGAATGAGCAGTTCTTC.

This clone was detected once. CDR3: CASSLRESSGNTIYF. The CDR3 DNA is TGTGCCAGCAGTTTAAGGGAGTCGTCTGGAAACACCATATATTTT. V is TRBV6-5 and J is TRBJ1-3; D gene ambiguous. This CDR3 is 15 amino acids long. Germline CDR1 and CDR2: MNHEY and SVGAGI. V gave up 4 bases and J gave up 1 base, with 11 bases separating them.

The chain links TRBV6-1 to TRBJ2-5; the D is unclear. This CDR3 is 15 amino acids long. Germline V gene sequence: CDR1 MNHNS, CDR2 SASEGT. Trimming took 1 base from V and 1 from J, leaving 10 bases between them. CDR3 sequence (DNA): TGTGCCAGCAGTGAAGATGCATACCTCCAAGAGACCCAGTACTTC. Translation: CASSEDAYLQETQYF.

V and J are TRBV28 and TRBJ2-3; 8 positions agree with TRBD2. Trimming at V came to 5 bases and at J to 5 bases, leaving 12 bases not matched to a gene. Looked up from germline, CDR1 is MDHEN and CDR2 is SYDVKM. The CDR3 sequence is 16 residues long. CDR3 bases: TGTGCCAGCAGTCCTCCCCGGGGGGGGCTGAAAGATACGCAGTATTTT. Its protein product is CASSPPRGGLKDTQYF.

In its sample, this clone was seen a few times. V and J are TRBV5-1 and TRBJ1-1; weak D call: TRBD1 (6 bases). V dropped 4 bases and J dropped 2 bases, with 12 bases sitting between them. The CDR3 totals 14 residues. Germline V CDR1 and CDR2: SGHRS, YFSETQ. CDR3 sequence (DNA): TGCGCCAGCAGCGTGGACAGCCGCAACACTGAAGCTTTCTTT. Translated: CASSVDSRNTEAFF. Full variable domain (missing parts from reference TRBV5-1 and TRBJ1-1): KAGVTQTPRYLIKTRGQQVTLSCSPISGHRSVSWYQQTPGQGLQFLFEYFSETQRNKGNFPGRFSGRQFSNSRSEMNVSTLELGDSALYLCASSVDSRNTEAFFGQGTRLTVV.

The chain couples TRBV5-8 to TRBJ1-2, with no clear D. The germline V and J ends were trimmed by 4 bases and 3 bases, with 10 bases remaining between them. Germline CDR1 is SGHTS and CDR2 is YDEGEE. CDR3 length: 13 residues. CDR3: CASSPISYYGYTF. As DNA, the CDR3 is TGTGCCAGCAGCCCTATCTCGTACTATGGCTACACCTTC. Drawing the rest from reference TRBV5-8 and TRBJ1-2, the complete variable domain is EAGVTQSPTHLIKTRGQQATLRCSPISGHTSVYWYQQALGLGLQFLLWYDEGEERNRGNFPPRFSGRQFPNYSSELNVNALELEDSALYLCASSPISYYGYTFGSGTRLTVV.

The chain has TRBV6-6 and TRBJ2-1; 10 nucleotides agree with TRBD2. Germline values: CDR1 MNHNY, CDR2 SVGAGI (reference sequence). V shed 1 base, J shed 11 bases, and the junction held 2 bases outside the gene matches. This CDR3 is 13 amino acids long. The CDR3 loop is CASSYLAGGQQFF. CDR3 coding DNA: TGTGCCAGCAGTTACTTAGCGGGGGGCCAGCAGTTCTTC.

This clone came up a few times. An end of the junction differs from the germline gene, which may be a read error. The V call is TRBV7-7, the J call TRBJ2-2, with D maybe TRBD1 (5 bases). There are 15 residues in the CDR3. Germline CDR1 SSHAT, CDR2 FNYEAQ (reference sequence). DNA for the CDR3: TGTGCTAGCAGCTTAGGGGCAGGGAAGGCCGGGGAGCTGTTTTTT. Its protein product is CASSLGAGKAGELFF.

The CDR3 loop reads CAISEVIRVTEAFF. The CDR3 nucleotides read TGTGCCATCAGTGAGGTGATACGGGTTACTGAAGCTTTCTTT. The J gene is TRBJ1-1, the V gene TRBV10-3; D is undetermined. This CDR3 contains 14 residues. Germline CDR1 and CDR2: ENHRY and SYGVKD. V lost 2 bases and J lost 5, with 12 bases in between.

The chain is built from TRBV5-4 and TRBJ2-1; D is perhaps TRBD2 (6 bases). Germline CDR1 SGHNT, CDR2 YYREEE (reference sequence). The CDR3 consists of 17 residues. V lost 5 bases to trimming and J lost 6 bases, with 24 bases between them. CDR3 nucleotide sequence: TGTGCCAGCAGGCGGTGGGGCCGGGGGAGCCCAGGCAATGAGCAGTTCTTC. As protein: CASRRWGRGSPGNEQFF.

Only one count was recorded for this clone. The chain uses TRBV7-9 and TRBJ2-7; the D gene is possibly TRBD2 (5 bases). V was clipped by 7 bases and J by 1 base, with 14 bases between them. CDR1 is SEHNR and CDR2 is FQNEAQ in the germline V gene (reference sequence). CDR3 length equals 14 residues. In DNA, the CDR3 is TGTGCCAGCAAAATAGAGGGATCTTCCTACGAGCAGTACTTC. Translating gives CASKIEGSSYEQYF.

The rearrangement uses TRBV7-2 and TRBJ2-6; TRBD1 agrees at 8 bases. Trimming took 2 bases from V and 2 from J; bases not matched to a gene: 2. CDR3 length: 16 residues. Per the germline V gene, CDR1 is SGHTA and CDR2 is FQGNSA. The CDR3 DNA reads as TGTGCCAGCAGCTTACAGGGGGCCGCTGGGGCCAACGTCCTGACTTTC. Translated, it gives CASSLQGAAGANVLTF.

The V and J genes are TRBV5-6 and TRBJ2-4; unclear D gene. The CDR3 runs 15 residues. The germline CDR1 and CDR2 sequences are SGHDT and YYEEEE. The V gene lost 0 bases and the J gene lost 1 base, with 8 bases spanning the gap. The CDR3 spells CASSLGVFAKNIQYF. CDR3 nucleotide sequence: TGTGCCAGCAGCTTGGGAGTATTTGCCAAAAACATTCAGTACTTC.

The chain couples TRBV5-1 to TRBJ2-3; the match to TRBD2 covers 8 bases. The J segment lost 4 bases and the V segment lost 0 bases, leaving 7 bases of the junction unmatched. Germline V gene data show CDR1 as SGHRS and CDR2 as YFSETQ. The CDR3 consists of 16 residues. In DNA, the CDR3 is TGCGCCAGCAGCTTGGCCGGACGGGGGGGCCCAGATACGCAGTATTTT. The encoded protein is CASSLAGRGGPDTQYF. Full variable domain (remainder filled in from reference TRBV5-1 and TRBJ2-3): KAGVTQTPRYLIKTRGQQVTLSCSPISGHRSVSWYQQTPGQGLQFLFEYFSETQRNKGNFPGRFSGRQFSNSRSEMNVSTLELGDSALYLCASSLAGRGGPDTQYFGPGTRLTVL.